The 9 T cell receptor beta chains given below trace back to one sample, sequenced in a study of CD8 T cells in Susac syndrome. The RNA, roughly 0.45 to 1 ug, was put through reverse transcription using random hexamers. TCRdb reprocessed the immunoSEQ multiplex PCR reads via MiXCR and lists one record per CDR3 protein. There are roughly 150,000 distinct CDR3 sequences in the sample; approximately 92% occur only once, and just over 0.13% lies in the top ten. The sample comprised CD4+ T cells from PBMCs. The receptor set was obtained from a human donor in good health.

The chain combines TRBV10-3 with TRBJ1-3; D is undetermined. Germline CDR1 ENHRY, CDR2 SYGVKD. V lost 4 bases and J lost 2, with 6 bases in between. The CDR3 loop spans 13 amino acids. This CDR3 is CAISGDPGNTIYF. CDR3 nucleotide sequence: TGTGCCATCAGTGGAGATCCTGGAAACACCATATATTTT.

This clonotype was observed a single time. The chain couples TRBV7-9 to TRBJ2-7; D not certain. V shed 4 bases and J shed 2 bases, with 12 bases lying between them. Germline values: CDR1 SEHNR, CDR2 FQNEAQ (reference sequence). This CDR3 is 14 amino acids long. The CDR3 protein is CASSSTEIPYEQYF. CDR3 nucleotide sequence: TGTGCCAGCAGCTCTACAGAGATCCCCTACGAGCAGTACTTC.

CDR3 residues: CASSLAGQGAGTEAFF. The CDR3 DNA follows: TGTGCCAGCAGTTTAGCAGGACAGGGGGCTGGAACTGAAGCTTTCTTT. The chain links TRBV12-3 or TRBV12-4 to TRBJ1-1; TRBD1 matches at 11 bases. Trimming cost V 0 bases and J 5 bases; bases outside gene matches: 5. CDR3 length: 16 residues.

This clonotype came up once. The genes are TRBV5-1 and TRBJ2-6; the D is unclear. The germline gives CDR1 SGHRS, CDR2 YFSETQ. There are 14 residues in the CDR3. The ends were cut back, 9 bases at V and 0 bases at J, with 10 bases in the middle. CDR3: CATVGYSGANVLTF. In DNA, the CDR3 is TGCGCCACCGTAGGATACTCTGGGGCCAACGTCCTGACTTTC.

The chain is built from TRBV6-1 and TRBJ2-5; 12 bases agree with TRBD2. In germline, CDR1 is MNHNS, CDR2 SASEGT. With V trimmed by 8 bases and J by 2 bases, 12 bases remained unmatched. CDR3 size: 17 residues. The CDR3 DNA is TGTGCCAGCCGGCTACAACTAGCGGGGGGAAATCAAGAGACCCAGTACTTC. It specifies CASRLQLAGGNQETQYF.

The chain is built from TRBV3-1 and TRBJ1-5; no clear D. V was cut by 0 bases and J by 7 bases, with 7 bases left in between. This CDR3 contains 13 residues. CDR1 is LGHDT and CDR2 is YNNKEL in the germline V gene (reference sequence). CDR3 sequence reads: CASSQDRVQPQHF. CDR3 bases: TGTGCCAGCAGCCAAGATCGCGTCCAGCCCCAGCATTTT.

The CDR3 loop reads CASNRDRAYEQYF. CDR3 DNA sequence: TGTGCCAGTAACCGGGACAGGGCCTACGAGCAGTACTTC. The rearrangement uses TRBV2 and TRBJ2-7, with TRBD1 matching 9 bases. This CDR3 has 13 amino acids. Per the germline V gene, CDR1 is SNHLY and CDR2 is FYNNEI. V lost 9 bases to trimming and J lost 2 bases; unmatched junction nucleotides: 5.

V gene TRBV5-1 combines with J gene TRBJ1-2; D may be TRBD1 (6 bases). CDR1 is SGHRS and CDR2 is YFSETQ in the germline V gene. V was trimmed by 2 bases and J by 4 bases, leaving 12 bases between them. The CDR3 runs 14 residues. The CDR3 DNA reads TGCGCCAGCAGCTTACAGGGAAGTGGCTATGGCTACACCTTC. Translation gives CASSLQGSGYGYTF.

The CDR3 DNA sequence: TGTGCCAGCACCCGGACAGGGCTCGAGACCCAGTACTTC. Encoded protein: CASTRTGLETQYF. V and J are TRBV6-6 and TRBJ2-5, with 8 bases matching TRBD1. The CDR3 is 13 amino acids. Germline trimming cut 7 bases from V and 5 bases from J; bases unmatched to any gene: 6. Germline V gene sequence: CDR1 MNHNY, CDR2 SVGAGI (reference sequence).